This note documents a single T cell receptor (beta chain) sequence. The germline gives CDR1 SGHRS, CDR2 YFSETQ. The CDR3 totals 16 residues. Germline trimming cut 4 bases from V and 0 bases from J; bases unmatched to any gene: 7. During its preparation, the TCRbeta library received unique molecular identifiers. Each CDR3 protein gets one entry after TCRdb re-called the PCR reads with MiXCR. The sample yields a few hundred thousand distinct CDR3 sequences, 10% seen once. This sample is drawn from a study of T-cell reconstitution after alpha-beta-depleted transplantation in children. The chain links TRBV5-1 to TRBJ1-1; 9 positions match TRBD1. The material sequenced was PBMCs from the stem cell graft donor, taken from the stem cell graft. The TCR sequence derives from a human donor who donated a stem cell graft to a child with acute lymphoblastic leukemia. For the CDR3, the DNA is TGCGCCAGCAGCCAGGGACAGGGAATCATGAACACTGAAGCTTTCTTT. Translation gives CASSQGQGIMNTEAFF.